This record looks at one TCR beta chain sequence and its context. J lost 5 bases, V lost 8 bases, and 9 bases had no gene match. The CDR3 sequence is 15 residues long. Per germline, CDR1 MNHEY and CDR2 SVGAGI. This specimen comes from a study of blood T cell repertoires in COVID-19. In the source study's methods: Nucleated cell counts were estimated from reference gene primer amplification. TCRdb's copy holds only in-frame clones and misses some; the assay was immunoSEQ multiplex PCR. V, J and clone size were drawn from that table, and D and trimming were deduced from the DNA. The sample consists of about 140,000 clones, around nine tenths of them appearing once.

The chain recombines TRBV6-5 with TRBJ1-1; 12 bases map to TRBD1. Specimen: peripheral blood. The origin of this receptor is a woman aged 55-70 years with acute or convalescent COVID-19. The CDR3 spells CASQPGQGAWTEAFF. CDR3 in DNA: TGTGCCAGCCAACCGGGACAGGGGGCGTGGACTGAAGCTTTCTTT.